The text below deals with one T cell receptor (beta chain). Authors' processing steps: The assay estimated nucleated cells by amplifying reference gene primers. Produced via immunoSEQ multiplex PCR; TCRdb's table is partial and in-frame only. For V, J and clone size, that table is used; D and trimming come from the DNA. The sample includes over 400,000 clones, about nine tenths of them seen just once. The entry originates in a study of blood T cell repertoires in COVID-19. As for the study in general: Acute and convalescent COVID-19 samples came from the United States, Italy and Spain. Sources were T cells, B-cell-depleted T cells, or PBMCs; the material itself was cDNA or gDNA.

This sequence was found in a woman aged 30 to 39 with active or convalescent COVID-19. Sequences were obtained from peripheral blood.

The CDR3 loop is CASSQDSWAGIYGYTF. As DNA, the CDR3 is TGTGCCAGCAGCCAAGATTCCTGGGCAGGAATATATGGCTACACCTTC. The rearrangement uses TRBV3-1 (or the pseudogene TRBV3-2) and TRBJ1-2; D is unresolved. The CDR3 is made up of 16 amino acids. Per germline, CDR1 LGHDT and CDR2 YNNKEL (reference sequence). V was cut by 0 bases and J by 5 bases, with 16 bases left in between.